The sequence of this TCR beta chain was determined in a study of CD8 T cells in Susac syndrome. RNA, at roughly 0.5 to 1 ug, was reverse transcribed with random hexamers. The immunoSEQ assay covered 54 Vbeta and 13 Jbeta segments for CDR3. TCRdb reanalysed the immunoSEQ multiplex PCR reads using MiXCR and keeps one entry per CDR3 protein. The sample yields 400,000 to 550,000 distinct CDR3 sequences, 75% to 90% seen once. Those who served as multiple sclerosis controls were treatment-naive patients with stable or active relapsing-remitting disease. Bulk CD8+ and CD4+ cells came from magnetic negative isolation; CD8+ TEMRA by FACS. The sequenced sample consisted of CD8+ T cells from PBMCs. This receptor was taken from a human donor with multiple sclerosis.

CDR3 loop: CASSQDQTWANYGYTF. The CDR3 coding sequence is TGTGCCAGCAGCCAGGATCAGACCTGGGCTAACTATGGCTACACCTTC. The V call is TRBV5-6, the J call TRBJ1-2; D unresolved. CDR1 is SGHDT and CDR2 is YYEEEE in the germline V gene. This CDR3 has 16 amino acids. Trimming took 4 bases from V and 0 from J, leaving 16 bases between them.